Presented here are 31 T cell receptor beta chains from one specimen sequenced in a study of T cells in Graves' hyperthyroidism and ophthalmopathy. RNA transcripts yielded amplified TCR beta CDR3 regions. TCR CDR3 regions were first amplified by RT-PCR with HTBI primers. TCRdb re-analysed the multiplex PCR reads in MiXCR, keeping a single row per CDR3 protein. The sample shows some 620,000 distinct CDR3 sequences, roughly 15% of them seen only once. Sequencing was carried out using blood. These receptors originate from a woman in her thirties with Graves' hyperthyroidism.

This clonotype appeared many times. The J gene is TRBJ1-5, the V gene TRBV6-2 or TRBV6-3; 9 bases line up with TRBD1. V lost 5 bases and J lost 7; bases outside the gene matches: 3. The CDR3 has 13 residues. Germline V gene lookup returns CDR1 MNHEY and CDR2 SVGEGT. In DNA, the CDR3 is TGTGCCAGCAGTGGGACAGGGCGGCAGCCCCAGCATTTT. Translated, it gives CASSGTGRQPQHF.

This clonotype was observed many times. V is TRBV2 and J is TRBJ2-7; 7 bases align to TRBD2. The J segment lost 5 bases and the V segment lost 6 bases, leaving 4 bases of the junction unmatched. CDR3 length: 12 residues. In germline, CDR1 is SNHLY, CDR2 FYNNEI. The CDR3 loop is CASSITSDEQYF. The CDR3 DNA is TGTGCCAGCAGCATCACTAGCGACGAGCAGTACTTC.

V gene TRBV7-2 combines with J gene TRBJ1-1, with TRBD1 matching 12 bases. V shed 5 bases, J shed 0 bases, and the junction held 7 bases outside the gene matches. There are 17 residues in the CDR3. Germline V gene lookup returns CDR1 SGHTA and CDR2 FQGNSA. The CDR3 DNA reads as TGTGCCAGCAGCAAATACGGGACAGGGGGCCTGAACACTGAAGCTTTCTTT. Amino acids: CASSKYGTGGLNTEAFF. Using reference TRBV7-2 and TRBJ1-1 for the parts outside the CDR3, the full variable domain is GAGVSQSPSNKVTEKGKDVELRCDPISGHTALYWYRQSLGQGLEFLIYFQGNSAPDKSGLPSDRFSAERTGGSVSTLTIQRTQQEDSAVYLCASSKYGTGGLNTEAFFGQGTRLTVV.

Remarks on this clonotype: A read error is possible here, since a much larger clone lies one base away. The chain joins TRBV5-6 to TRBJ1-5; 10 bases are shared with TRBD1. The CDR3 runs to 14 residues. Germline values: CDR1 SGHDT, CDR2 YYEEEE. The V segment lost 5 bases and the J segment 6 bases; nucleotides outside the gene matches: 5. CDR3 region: CASSSGTGVQPQHF. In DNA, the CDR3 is TGTGCCAGCAGTTCCGGGACAGGGGTTCAGCCCCAGCATTTT. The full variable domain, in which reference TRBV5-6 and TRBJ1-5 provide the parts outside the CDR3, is DAGVTQSPTHLIKTRGQQVTLRCSPKSGHDTVSWYQQALGQGPQFIFQYYEEEERQRGNFPDRFSGHQFPNYSSELNVNALLLGDSALYLCASSSGTGVQPQHFGDGTRLSIL.

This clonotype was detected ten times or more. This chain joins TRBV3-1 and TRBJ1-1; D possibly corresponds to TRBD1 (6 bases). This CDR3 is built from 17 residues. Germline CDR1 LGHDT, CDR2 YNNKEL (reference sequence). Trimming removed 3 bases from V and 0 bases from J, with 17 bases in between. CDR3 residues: CASSQAPGTPMNTEAFF. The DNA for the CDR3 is TGTGCCAGCAGCCAGGCACCTGGGACACCCATGAACACTGAAGCTTTCTTT.

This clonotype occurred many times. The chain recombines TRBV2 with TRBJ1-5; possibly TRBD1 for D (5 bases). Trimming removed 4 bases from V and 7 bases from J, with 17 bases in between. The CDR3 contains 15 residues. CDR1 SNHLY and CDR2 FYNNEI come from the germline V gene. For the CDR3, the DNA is TGTGCCAGCAGTGGAACCGGGACCTCGGACCAGCCCCAGCATTTT. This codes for CASSGTGTSDQPQHF.

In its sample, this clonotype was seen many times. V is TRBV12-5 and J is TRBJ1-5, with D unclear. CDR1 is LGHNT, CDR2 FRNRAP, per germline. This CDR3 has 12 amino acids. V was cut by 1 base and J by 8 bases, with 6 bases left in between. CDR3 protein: CASGLGIKPQHF. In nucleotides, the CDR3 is TGTGCTAGTGGTTTGGGGATTAAGCCCCAGCATTTT.

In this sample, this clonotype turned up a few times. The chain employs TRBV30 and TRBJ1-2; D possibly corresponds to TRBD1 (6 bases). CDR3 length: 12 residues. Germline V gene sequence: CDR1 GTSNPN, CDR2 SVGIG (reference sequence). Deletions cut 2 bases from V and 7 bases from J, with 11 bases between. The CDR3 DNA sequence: TGTGCCTGGAGTAGGGAGGGGGGTGGCTACACCTTC. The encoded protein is CAWSREGGGYTF.

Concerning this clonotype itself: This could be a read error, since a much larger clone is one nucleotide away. The CDR3 is CPSSRTRVEQFF. DNA of the CDR3: TGTCCCAGCAGCCGAACTAGAGTTGAGCAGTTCTTC. The chain uses TRBV6-2 or TRBV6-3 and TRBJ2-1; possibly TRBD2 for D (5 bases). Germline V gives CDR1 MNHEY, CDR2 SVGEGT. This CDR3 comprises 12 residues.

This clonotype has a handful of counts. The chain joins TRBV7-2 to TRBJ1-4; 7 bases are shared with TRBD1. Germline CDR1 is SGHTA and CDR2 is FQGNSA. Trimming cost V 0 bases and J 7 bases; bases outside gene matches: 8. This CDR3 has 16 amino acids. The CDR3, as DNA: TGTGCCAGCAGCTTAGCGGGAGGGGGCGCAGGTGAAAAACTGTTTTTT. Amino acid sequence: CASSLAGGGAGEKLFF.

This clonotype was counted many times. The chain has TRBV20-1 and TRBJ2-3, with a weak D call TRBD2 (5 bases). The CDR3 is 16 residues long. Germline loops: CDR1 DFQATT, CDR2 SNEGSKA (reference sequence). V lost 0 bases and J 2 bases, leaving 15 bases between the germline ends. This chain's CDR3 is CSARDPGNLATDTQYF. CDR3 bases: TGCAGTGCTAGAGATCCGGGGAATCTAGCCACAGATACGCAGTATTTT.

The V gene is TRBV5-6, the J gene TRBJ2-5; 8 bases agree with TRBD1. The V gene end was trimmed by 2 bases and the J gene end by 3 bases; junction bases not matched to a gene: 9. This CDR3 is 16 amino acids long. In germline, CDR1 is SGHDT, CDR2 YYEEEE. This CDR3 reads CASSFGTGDSKETQYF. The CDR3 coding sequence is TGTGCCAGCAGCTTTGGGACAGGCGACTCAAAAGAGACCCAGTACTTC.

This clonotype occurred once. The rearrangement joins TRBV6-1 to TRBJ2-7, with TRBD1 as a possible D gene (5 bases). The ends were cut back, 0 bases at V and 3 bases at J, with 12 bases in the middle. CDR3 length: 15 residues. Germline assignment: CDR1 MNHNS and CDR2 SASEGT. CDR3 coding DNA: TGTGCCAGCAGTGAAGCGATGACAGCAGACTACGAGCAGTACTTC. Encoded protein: CASSEAMTADYEQYF.

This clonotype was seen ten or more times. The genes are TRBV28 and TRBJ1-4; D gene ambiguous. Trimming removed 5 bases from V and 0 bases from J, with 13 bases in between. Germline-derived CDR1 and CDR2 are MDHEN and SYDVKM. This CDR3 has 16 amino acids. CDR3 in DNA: TGTGCCAGCAGTCCCCAAAGCGGTGCAACTAATGAAAAACTGTTTTTT. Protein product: CASSPQSGATNEKLFF.

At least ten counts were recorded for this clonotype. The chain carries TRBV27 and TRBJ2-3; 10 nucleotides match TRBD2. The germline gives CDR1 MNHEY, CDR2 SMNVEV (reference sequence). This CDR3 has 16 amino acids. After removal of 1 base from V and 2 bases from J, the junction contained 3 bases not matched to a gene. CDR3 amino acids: CASSLYLAGDTDTQYF. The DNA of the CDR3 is TGTGCCAGCAGTTTATACCTAGCGGGAGACACAGATACGCAGTATTTT.

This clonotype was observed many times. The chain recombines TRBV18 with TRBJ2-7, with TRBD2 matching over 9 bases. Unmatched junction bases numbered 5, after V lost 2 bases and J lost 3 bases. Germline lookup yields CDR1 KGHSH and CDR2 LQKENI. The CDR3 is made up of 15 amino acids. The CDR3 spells CASSPGPSGIYEQYF. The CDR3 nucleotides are TGTGCCAGCTCACCAGGGCCTAGCGGGATCTACGAGCAGTACTTC.

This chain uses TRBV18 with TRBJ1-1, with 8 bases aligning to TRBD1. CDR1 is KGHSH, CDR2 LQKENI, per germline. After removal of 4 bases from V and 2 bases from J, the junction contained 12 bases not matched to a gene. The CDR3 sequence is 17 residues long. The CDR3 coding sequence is TGTGCCAGCTCACTACTTCCGACAGGGGCAAGTAACACTGAAGCTTTCTTT. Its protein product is CASSLLPTGASNTEAFF.

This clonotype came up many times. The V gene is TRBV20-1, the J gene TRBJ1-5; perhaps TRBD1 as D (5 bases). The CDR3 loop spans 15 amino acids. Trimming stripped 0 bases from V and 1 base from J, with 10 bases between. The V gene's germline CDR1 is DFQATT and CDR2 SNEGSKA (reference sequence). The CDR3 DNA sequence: TGCAGTGCTAGAGATCTTGGGGCCAGCAATCAGCCCCAGCATTTT. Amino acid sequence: CSARDLGASNQPQHF.

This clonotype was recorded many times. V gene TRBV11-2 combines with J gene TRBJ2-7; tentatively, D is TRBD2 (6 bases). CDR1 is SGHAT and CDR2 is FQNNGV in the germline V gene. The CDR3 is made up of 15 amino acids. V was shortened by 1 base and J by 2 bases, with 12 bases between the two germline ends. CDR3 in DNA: TGTGCCAGCAGCTTAGTACCGGGAGCTACCTACGAGCAGTACTTC. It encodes CASSLVPGATYEQYF.

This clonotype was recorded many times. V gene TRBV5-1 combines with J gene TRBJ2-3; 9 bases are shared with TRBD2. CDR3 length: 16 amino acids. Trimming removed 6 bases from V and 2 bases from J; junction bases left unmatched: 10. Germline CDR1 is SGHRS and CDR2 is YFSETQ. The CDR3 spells CASTNRRGGVTDTQYF. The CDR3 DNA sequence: TGCGCCAGCACCAACCGACGCGGGGGGGTCACAGATACGCAGTATTTT.

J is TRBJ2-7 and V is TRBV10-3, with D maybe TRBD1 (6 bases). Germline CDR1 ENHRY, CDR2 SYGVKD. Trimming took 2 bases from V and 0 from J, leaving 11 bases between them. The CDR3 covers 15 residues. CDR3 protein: CAISEGGSSSYEQYF. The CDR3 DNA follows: TGTGCCATCAGTGAGGGGGGCTCAAGCTCCTACGAGCAGTACTTC.

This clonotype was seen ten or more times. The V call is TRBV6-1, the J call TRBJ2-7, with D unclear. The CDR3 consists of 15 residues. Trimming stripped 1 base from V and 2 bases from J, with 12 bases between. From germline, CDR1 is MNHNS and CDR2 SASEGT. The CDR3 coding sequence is TGTGCCAGCAGTGAAGGCCCCACAAGAACCTACGAGCAGTACTTC. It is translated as CASSEGPTRTYEQYF.

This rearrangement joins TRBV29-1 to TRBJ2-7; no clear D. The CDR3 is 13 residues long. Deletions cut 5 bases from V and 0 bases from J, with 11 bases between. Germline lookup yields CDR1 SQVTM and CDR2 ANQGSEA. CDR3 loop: CSVRIRSSYEQYF. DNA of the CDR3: TGCAGCGTTCGTATAAGGAGCTCCTACGAGCAGTACTTC.

The CDR3 region is CATSRDIFYNEQFF. Written as DNA, the CDR3 is TGTGCCACCAGCAGAGATATCTTTTACAATGAGCAGTTCTTC. The chain carries TRBV15 and TRBJ2-1; D uncertain. Germline V gene data show CDR1 as LNHNV and CDR2 as YYDKDF (reference sequence). With 0 bases removed from V and 4 bases from J, the gap between germline ends came to 7 bases. The CDR3 contains 14 residues.

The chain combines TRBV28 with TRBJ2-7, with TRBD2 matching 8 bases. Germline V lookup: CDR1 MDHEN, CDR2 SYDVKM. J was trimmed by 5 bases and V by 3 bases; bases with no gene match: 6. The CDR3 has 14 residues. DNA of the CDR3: TGTGCCAGCAGTTTTGCGGCAGCGGGGGACGAGCAGTACTTC. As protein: CASSFAAAGDEQYF.

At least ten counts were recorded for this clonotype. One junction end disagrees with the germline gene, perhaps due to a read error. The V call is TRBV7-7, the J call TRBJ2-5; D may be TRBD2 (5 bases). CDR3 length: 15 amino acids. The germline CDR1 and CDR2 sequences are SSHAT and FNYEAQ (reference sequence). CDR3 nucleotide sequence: TGTGCTAGCAGCTTAGCCGTCGGGATGCTGGAGACCCAGTACTTC. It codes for CASSLAVGMLETQYF. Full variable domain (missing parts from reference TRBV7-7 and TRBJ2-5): GAGVSQSPRYKVTKRGQDVTLRCDPISSHATLYWYQQALGQGPEFLTYFNYEAQPDKSGLPSDRFSAERPEGSISTLTIQRTEQRDSAMYRCASSLAVGMLETQYFGPGTRLLVL.

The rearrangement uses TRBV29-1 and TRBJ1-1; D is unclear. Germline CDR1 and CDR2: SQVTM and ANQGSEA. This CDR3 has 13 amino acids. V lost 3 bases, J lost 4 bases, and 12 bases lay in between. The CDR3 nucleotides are TGCAGCGTTGATAGGTCGTCTGGCACTGAAGCTTTCTTT. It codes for CSVDRSSGTEAFF.

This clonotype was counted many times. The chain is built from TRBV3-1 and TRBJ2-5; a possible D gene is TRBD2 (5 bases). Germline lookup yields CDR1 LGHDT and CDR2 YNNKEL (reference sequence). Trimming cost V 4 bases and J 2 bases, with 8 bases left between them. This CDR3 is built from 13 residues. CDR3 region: CASSRTGQETQYF. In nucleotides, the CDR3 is TGTGCCAGCAGCCGGACGGGACAAGAGACCCAGTACTTC.

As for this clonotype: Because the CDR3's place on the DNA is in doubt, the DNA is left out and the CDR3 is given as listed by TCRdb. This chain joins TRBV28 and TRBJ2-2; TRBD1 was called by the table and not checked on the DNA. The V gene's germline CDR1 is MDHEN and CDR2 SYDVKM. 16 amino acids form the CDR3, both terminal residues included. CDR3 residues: CASSRPRGREAGSCFF.

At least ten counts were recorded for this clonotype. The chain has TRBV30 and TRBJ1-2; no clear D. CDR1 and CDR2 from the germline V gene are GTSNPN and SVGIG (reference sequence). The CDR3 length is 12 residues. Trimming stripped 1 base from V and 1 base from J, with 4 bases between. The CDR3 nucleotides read TGTGCCTGGAGTGGCGGTAACTATGGCTACACCTTC. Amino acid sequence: CAWSGGNYGYTF.

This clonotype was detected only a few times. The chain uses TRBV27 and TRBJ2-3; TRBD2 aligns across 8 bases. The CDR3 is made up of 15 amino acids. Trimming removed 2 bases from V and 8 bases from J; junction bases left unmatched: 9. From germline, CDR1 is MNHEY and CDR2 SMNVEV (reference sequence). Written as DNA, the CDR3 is TGTGCCAGCAGTTTAGGCGGGGGGACCCTTGGTACGCAGTATTTT. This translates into CASSLGGGTLGTQYF.